This record looks at one TCR beta chain sequence and its context. The antigen this receptor binds is unknown. No clone much larger than this one lies a single base away; base qualities are absent. Reading the label with the study, this specimen's treatment or condition is: allogeneic hematopoietic cell transplantation with graft depleted of TCRalphabeta T cells and CD19 B cells. Transplant recipients were children who received TCRalphabeta/CD19-depleted allogeneic hematopoietic cell grafts. Preparation of the library involved PCR. For sequencing, an Illumina HiSeq 2500 was employed. TCR libraries were prepared with molecular barcoding, using unique molecular identifiers to normalize TCRbeta repertoire quantification. TCRdb's own reprocessing of the public reads used fastp at Q25 and MiXCR and kept productive beta chains. One record per CDR3 amino acid sequence lists the most common genes and DNA. The sample yields fewer than 250,000 distinct CDR3 sequences; about 15% were counted once. The ten biggest clones cover 43% of the sample.

This entry is derived from a study of T-cell reconstitution after alpha-beta-depleted transplantation in children (dated by TCRdb to 2015 to 2016). Background on the whole study: Using TCR repertoire profiling, the study followed T-cell immune reconstitution in a quantitative way in children after TCRalphabeta/CD19-depleted allogeneic hematopoietic cell transplantation.

General findings and caveats noted by the study authors: Apparently early alphabetaT-cell count recovery about two months after transplant reportedly relied on only several hundred rapidly expanded clones derived from non-depleted graft cells. Over the following months the frequencies of hyperexpanded clones went down, and after one year T-cell counts and TCRbeta diversity were mostly credited to newly produced T cells. In some patients, high TCRbeta diversity at day 60 was attributed to recipient T cells and intrathymic progenitors that had survived conditioning.

The CDR1 and CDR2 encoded by the germline V gene (reference sequence) are MNHEY and SMNVEV. V lost 5 bases and J lost 6 bases; the stretch between them is 20 bases long. The CDR3 numbers 16 residues from cysteine through phenylalanine. This entry keeps only the CDR3 DNA: 48 bases, framed from base 1. Sequencing was performed on PBMCs, mostly from graft donor cells, taken 360 days after TCRalphabeta/CD19-depleted stem cell transplant. This TCR came from a male patient between 2 and 15 years old who had a stem cell transplant for acute lymphoblastic leukemia, so the T cells may come from the graft donor. The rearranged segments are TRBV27 and TRBJ2-1; a tentative D match to TRBD2 spans 6 bases. Here the CDR3 is given as CASSPSTGGLPNEQFF. The DNA sequence reads TGTGCCAGCAGTCCCTCAACCGGCGGACTACCCAATGAGCAGTTCTTC.